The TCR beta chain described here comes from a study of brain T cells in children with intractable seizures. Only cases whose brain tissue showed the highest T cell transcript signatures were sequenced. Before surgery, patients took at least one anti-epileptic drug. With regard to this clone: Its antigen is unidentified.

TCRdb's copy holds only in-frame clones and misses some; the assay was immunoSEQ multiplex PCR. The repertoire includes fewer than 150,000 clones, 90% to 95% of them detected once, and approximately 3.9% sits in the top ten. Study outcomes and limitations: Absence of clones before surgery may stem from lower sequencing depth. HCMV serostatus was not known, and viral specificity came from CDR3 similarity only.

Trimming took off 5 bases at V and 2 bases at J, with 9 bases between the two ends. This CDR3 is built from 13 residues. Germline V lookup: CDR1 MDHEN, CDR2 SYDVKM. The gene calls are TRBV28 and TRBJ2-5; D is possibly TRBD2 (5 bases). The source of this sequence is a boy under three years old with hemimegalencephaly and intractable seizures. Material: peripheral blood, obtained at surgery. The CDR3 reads CASSSGNQETQYF. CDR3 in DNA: TGTGCCAGCAGTAGCGGAAATCAAGAGACCCAGTACTTC.